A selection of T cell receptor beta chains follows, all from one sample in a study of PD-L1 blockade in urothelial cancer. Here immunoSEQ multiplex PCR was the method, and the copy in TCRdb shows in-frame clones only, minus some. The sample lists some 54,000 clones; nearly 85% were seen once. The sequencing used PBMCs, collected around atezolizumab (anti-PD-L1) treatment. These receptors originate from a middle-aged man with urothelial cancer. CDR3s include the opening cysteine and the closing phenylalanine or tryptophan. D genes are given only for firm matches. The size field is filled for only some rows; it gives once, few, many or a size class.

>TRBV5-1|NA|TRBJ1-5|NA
TGCGCCAGCAGCTTGGGACCCTCCCGGGGGAATCAGCCCCAGCATTTT
CASSLGPSRGNQPQHF
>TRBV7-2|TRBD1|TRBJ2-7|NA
TGTGCCAGCAGACCACCCGGGACAGGGAGGCACGAGCAGTACTTC
CASRPPGTGRHEQYF
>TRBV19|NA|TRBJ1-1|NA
TGTGCCAGTAGACCCCGTCAGGGGAGGGCTGAAGCTTTCTTT
CASRPRQGRAEAFF
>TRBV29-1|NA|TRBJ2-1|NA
TGCAGCGTTGCTTCGGGTAGGCTATACAATGAGCAGTTCTTC
CSVASGRLYNEQFF
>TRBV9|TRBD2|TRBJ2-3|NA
TGTGCCAGCAGCCCCTTTGGTAGCGGGAGGAGGAGGGATACGCAGTATTTT
CASSPFGSGRRRDTQYF
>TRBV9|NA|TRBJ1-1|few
TGTGCCAGCAGCGTAGCAGGCAGCACTGAAGCTTTCTTT
CASSVAGSTEAFF
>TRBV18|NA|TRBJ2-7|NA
TGTGCCAGCTCATCAGAACGGACAGATAGGCAGTACTTC
CASSSERTDRQYF
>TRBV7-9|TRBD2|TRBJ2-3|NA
TGTGCCAGCAGCACGACTAGCGGGAGTGTGAGCACAGATACGCAGTATTTT
CASSTTSGSVSTDTQYF
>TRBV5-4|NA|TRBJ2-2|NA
TGTGCCAGCAGCTTGGAGTTTGCAGGGAACACCGGGGAGCTGTTTTTT
CASSLEFAGNTGELFF
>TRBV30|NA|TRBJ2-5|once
TGTGCCTGGAGTGGGGGCTCGAGTGGAGGGAAGTACTTC
CAWSGGSSGGKYF
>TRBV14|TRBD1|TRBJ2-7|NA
TGTGCCAGCAGCCAGAAACTCTTAAGGGGGCGCGAGGGCGAGCAGTACTTC
CASSQKLLRGREGEQYF
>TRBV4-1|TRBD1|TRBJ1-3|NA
TGCGCCAGCAGCTTGACAGGGGGCACCTCTGGAAACACCATATATTTT
CASSLTGGTSGNTIYF
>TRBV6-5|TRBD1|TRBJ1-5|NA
TGTGCCAGCAGCTCTCTGGGGACAGGGGTTCAGCCCCAGCATTTT
CASSSLGTGVQPQHF
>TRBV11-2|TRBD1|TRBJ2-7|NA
TGTGCCAGCACTTCTTCCGGGACAGGGGTAATCTACGAGCAGTACTTC
CASTSSGTGVIYEQYF
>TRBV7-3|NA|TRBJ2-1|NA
TGTGCCAGCAGCGCCAGAGGGATCAATGAGCAGTTCTTC
CASSARGINEQFF
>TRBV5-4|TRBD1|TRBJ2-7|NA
TGTGCCAGCAGCCCCGGGGACAGGACTTACGAGCAGTACTTC
CASSPGDRTYEQYF
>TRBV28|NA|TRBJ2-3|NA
TGTGCCAGCAGTTGGGGGAGGGGGTCTGATACGCAGTATTTT
CASSWGRGSDTQYF
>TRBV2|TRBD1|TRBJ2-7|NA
TGTGCCAGCATGGACAGGCTTACGGACGAGCAGTACTTC
CASMDRLTDEQYF
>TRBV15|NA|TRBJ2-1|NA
TGTGCCACCAGCAGAGCTAGTAAGGTTTCTGAGCAGTTCTTC
CATSRASKVSEQFF
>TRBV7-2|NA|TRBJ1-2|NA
TGTGCCAGCAGCTATGGAGACTATGGCTACACCTTC
CASSYGDYGYTF